These 18 T cell receptor beta chains were all obtained from the same sample, sequenced in a study of OX40 agonist ivuxolimab in advanced cancers. Clones were read by immunoSEQ multiplex PCR, and TCRdb kept only the in-frame ones, dropping some. The sample holds just under 95,000 clones; roughly 84% are singletons and the top ten take 0.31%. The material was CD4+ or CD8+ T cells sorted from blood, obtained in a trial of the OX40 agonist ivuxolimab. These receptors all come from an adult with an advanced solid tumor such as melanoma, head and neck, liver or kidney cancer.

This clone showed up just a few times. V is TRBV30 and J is TRBJ1-1; D not certain. The CDR3 spans 14 residues. Germline CDR1 is GTSNPN and CDR2 is SVGIG (reference sequence). V gave up 4 bases and J gave up 0 bases, with 12 bases separating them. In DNA form, the CDR3 reads TGTGCCTGGACCCGGACGGCTTTGAACACTGAAGCTTTCTTT. It specifies CAWTRTALNTEAFF. The full variable domain, completed using reference TRBV30 and TRBJ1-1, is SQTIHQWPATLVQPVGSPLSLECTVEGTSNPNLYWYRQAAGRGLQLLFYSVGIGQISSEVPQNLSASRPQDRQFILSSKKLLLSDSGFYLCAWTRTALNTEAFFGQGTRLTVV.

The J gene is TRBJ2-7, the V gene TRBV11-2; D call uncertain. This CDR3 region has 12 residues. V gave up 4 bases and J gave up 5 bases, with 9 bases separating them. Germline CDR1 is SGHAT and CDR2 is FQNNGV. The CDR3 sequence is CASSSTLDEQYF. For the CDR3, the DNA is TGTGCCAGCAGCTCTACACTGGACGAGCAGTACTTC.

The rearrangement links TRBV7-2 to TRBJ2-5; D is possibly TRBD1 (5 bases). The V gene's germline CDR1 is SGHTA and CDR2 FQGNSA. Trimming removed 4 bases at V and 11 bases at J, with 23 bases between. This CDR3 has 15 residues. CDR3 loop: CASSSDGQSLREQYF. The CDR3 nucleotides are TGTGCCAGCAGCTCCGATGGACAATCTCTTAGAGAGCAGTACTTC.

This chain connects TRBV19 to TRBJ1-1, with 7 bases that match TRBD1. Germline V gene sequence: CDR1 LNHDA, CDR2 SQIVND (reference sequence). CDR3 length: 11 residues. The V gene end was trimmed by 7 bases and the J gene end by 8 bases; junction bases not matched to a gene: 4. The CDR3 sequence is CASIDRAEAFF. The CDR3 DNA reads TGTGCCAGTATAGACAGGGCCGAAGCTTTCTTT.

This sequence joins TRBV5-4 and TRBJ2-7; TRBD2 matches at 8 bases. The germline CDR1 and CDR2 sequences are SGHNT and YYREEE (reference sequence). The CDR3 contains 15 residues. Trimming removed 0 bases from V and 6 bases from J; junction bases left unmatched: 8. The CDR3 sequence is CASSLGLAYFGEQYF. CDR3 bases: TGTGCCAGCAGCTTGGGACTAGCGTATTTTGGCGAGCAGTACTTC.

The chain links TRBV18 to TRBJ2-1; 7 bases align to TRBD1. This CDR3 region has 15 residues. Unmatched junction bases numbered 7, after V lost 4 bases and J lost 4 bases. Germline V gene sequence: CDR1 KGHSH, CDR2 LQKENI. In DNA, the CDR3 is TGTGCCAGCTCACTGCCGGGACAGACTTACAATGAGCAGTTCTTC. Translating it yields CASSLPGQTYNEQFF.

J is TRBJ1-3 and V is TRBV5-1, with 11 bases fitting TRBD1. Germline trimming cut 1 base from V and 12 bases from J; bases unmatched to any gene: 3. CDR1 SGHRS and CDR2 YFSETQ come from the germline V gene. The CDR3 spans 13 residues. In DNA, the CDR3 is TGCGCCAGCAGCTTGAAGGGGACAGGGGGCATATATTTT. This translates into CASSLKGTGGIYF.

In its sample, this clone was seen a few times. This rearrangement joins TRBV7-2 to TRBJ1-4; no reliable D call. The CDR3 covers 13 residues. Germline V CDR1 and CDR2: SGHTA, FQGNSA. Trimming cost V 1 base and J 7 bases, with 7 bases left between them. CDR3 in DNA: TGTGCCAGCAGCTTAGGACGGGCTGAAAAACTGTTTTTT. Translated, it gives CASSLGRAEKLFF.

This clone was seen only once. The CDR3 loop is CASSEDVFVQPQHF. The CDR3 region has the DNA TGTGCCAGCAGTGAAGACGTCTTCGTACAGCCCCAGCATTTT. The chain is built from TRBV2 and TRBJ1-5; D gene ambiguous. This CDR3 region has 14 residues. Germline-derived CDR1 and CDR2 are SNHLY and FYNNEI. V was pared by 1 base and J by 7 bases, with 11 bases between.

The V call is TRBV10-3, the J call TRBJ2-7; a possible D gene is TRBD2 (5 bases). Germline V gene sequence: CDR1 ENHRY, CDR2 SYGVKD. The CDR3 loop spans 14 amino acids. V was pared by 2 bases and J by 7 bases, with 15 bases between. The CDR3, as DNA: TGTGCCATCAGTGAGGGGAGCGCGTTGCCTGAGCAGTACTTC. It encodes CAISEGSALPEQYF.

The rearrangement uses TRBV5-1 and TRBJ1-5, with D hard to call. The V end lost 7 bases, the J end lost 2 bases, and 13 bases lay between the germline ends. Germline V gene data show CDR1 as SGHRS and CDR2 as YFSETQ. This CDR3 contains 14 residues. The CDR3 loop is CASPPGRRNQPQHF. CDR3 in DNA: TGCGCCAGCCCCCCGGGAAGACGCAATCAGCCCCAGCATTTT.

The chain carries TRBV28 and TRBJ1-1; TRBD1 might be the D (6 bases). This CDR3 has 14 amino acids. The V end lost 6 bases, the J end lost 1 base, and 12 bases lay between the germline ends. Germline CDR1 MDHEN, CDR2 SYDVKM. The CDR3 nucleotides read TGTGCCAGCAGCACGGGGGGCGAGAACACTGAAGCTTTCTTT. It yields the protein CASSTGGENTEAFF.

The V gene is TRBV6-6, the J gene TRBJ2-2; D uncertain. V dropped 6 bases and J dropped 2 bases, with 7 bases sitting between them. Germline-derived CDR1 and CDR2 are MNHNY and SVGAGI (reference sequence). This CDR3 has 13 residues. CDR3 nucleotide sequence: TGTGCCAGCAGCTCAATAAACACCGGGGAGCTGTTTTTT. Its protein is CASSSINTGELFF.

The chain combines TRBV14 with TRBJ2-1; perhaps TRBD1 as D (6 bases). CDR3 length: 15 residues. Trimming pared 5 bases from V and 5 bases from J, leaving 16 bases between. The germline gives CDR1 SGHDN, CDR2 FVKESK. The CDR3 nucleotides are TGTGCCAGCAGCGGTACAGGGTTGGTCCACAATGAGCAGTTCTTC. This gives the protein CASSGTGLVHNEQFF.

This clone was observed a handful of times. The gene calls are TRBV4-1 and TRBJ2-7; TRBD1 agrees at 10 bases. The CDR3 has 17 residues. The junction had 9 bases not matched to a gene; V was cut back by 1 base and J by 3 bases. Germline V CDR1 and CDR2: MGHRA, YSYEKL. The CDR3 sequence is CASSQVDGTGDFYEQYF. CDR3 nucleotides: TGCGCCAGCAGCCAAGTTGATGGGACAGGGGACTTCTACGAGCAGTACTTC.

The rearrangement joins TRBV7-2 to TRBJ1-4, with 9 bases identical to TRBD1. Germline V lookup: CDR1 SGHTA, CDR2 FQGNSA. V dropped 4 bases and J dropped 3; count of bases not matched to a gene: 6. The length of the CDR3 is 16 residues. In DNA form, the CDR3 reads TGTGCCAGCAGCTCGGGACAGGGAAGGTCTAATGAAAAACTGTTTTTT. Amino acids: CASSSGQGRSNEKLFF. Full variable domain (missing parts from reference TRBV7-2 and TRBJ1-4): GAGVSQSPSNKVTEKGKDVELRCDPISGHTALYWYRQSLGQGLEFLIYFQGNSAPDKSGLPSDRFSAERTGGSVSTLTIQRTQQEDSAVYLCASSSGQGRSNEKLFFGSGTQLSVL.

The rearrangement links TRBV19 to TRBJ1-5; D is perhaps TRBD1 (6 bases). V shed 7 bases and J shed 6 bases, with 19 bases lying between them. The CDR3 loop spans 15 amino acids. Per germline, CDR1 LNHDA and CDR2 SQIVND (reference sequence). The CDR3 DNA reads TGTGCCAGTATGAGGACCCCGGGGGACATTCAGCCCCAGCATTTT. Its translation: CASMRTPGDIQPQHF.

The rearrangement links TRBV6-1 to TRBJ2-1, with D unclear. Trimming pared 2 bases from V and 7 bases from J, leaving 21 bases between. The germline V gene has CDR1 MNHNS and CDR2 SASEGT. The CDR3 is made up of 17 amino acids. The CDR3 DNA sequence: TGTGCCAGCAGTGAAATAATTGGCCGCAGTGGATCTAATGAGCAGTTCTTC. Translated, it gives CASSEIIGRSGSNEQFF.